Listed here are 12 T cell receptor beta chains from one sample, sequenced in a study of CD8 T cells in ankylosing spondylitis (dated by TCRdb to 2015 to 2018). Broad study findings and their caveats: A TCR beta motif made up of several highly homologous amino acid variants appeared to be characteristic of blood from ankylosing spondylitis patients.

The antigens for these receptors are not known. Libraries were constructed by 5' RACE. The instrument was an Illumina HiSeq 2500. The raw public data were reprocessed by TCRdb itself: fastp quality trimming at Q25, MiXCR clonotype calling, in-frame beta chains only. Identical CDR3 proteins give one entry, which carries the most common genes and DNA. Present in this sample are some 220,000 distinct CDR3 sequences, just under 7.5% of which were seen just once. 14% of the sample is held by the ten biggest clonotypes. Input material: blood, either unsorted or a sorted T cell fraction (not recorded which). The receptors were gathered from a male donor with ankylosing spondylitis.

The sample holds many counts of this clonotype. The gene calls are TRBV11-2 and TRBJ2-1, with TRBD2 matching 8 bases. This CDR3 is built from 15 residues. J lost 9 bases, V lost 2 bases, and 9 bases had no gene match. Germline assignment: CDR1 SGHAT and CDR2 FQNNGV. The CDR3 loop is CASSLWTGGSSEQFF. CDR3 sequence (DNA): TGTGCCAGCAGCTTATGGACGGGGGGGAGCAGTGAGCAGTTCTTC.

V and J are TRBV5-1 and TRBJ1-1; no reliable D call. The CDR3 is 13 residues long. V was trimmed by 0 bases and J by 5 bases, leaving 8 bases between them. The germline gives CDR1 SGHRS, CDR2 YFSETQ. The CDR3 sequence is CASSLGQWTEAFF. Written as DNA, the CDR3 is TGCGCCAGCAGCTTGGGTCAGTGGACTGAAGCTTTCTTT.

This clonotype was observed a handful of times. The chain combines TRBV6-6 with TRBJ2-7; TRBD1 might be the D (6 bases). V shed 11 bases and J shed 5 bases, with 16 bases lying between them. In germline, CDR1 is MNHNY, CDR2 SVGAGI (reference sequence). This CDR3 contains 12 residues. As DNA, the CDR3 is TGTGCCGCCCGGGACATTTATCACGAGCAGTACTTC. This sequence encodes CAARDIYHEQYF.

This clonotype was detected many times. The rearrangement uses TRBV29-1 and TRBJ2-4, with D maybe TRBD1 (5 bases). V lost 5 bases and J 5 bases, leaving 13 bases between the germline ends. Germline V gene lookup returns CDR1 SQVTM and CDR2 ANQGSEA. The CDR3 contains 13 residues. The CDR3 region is CSVTGFWENIQYF. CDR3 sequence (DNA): TGCAGCGTTACAGGTTTTTGGGAAAACATTCAGTACTTC.

The CDR3 DNA is TGTGCCAGCAGCCCCAAAGTAGGCAATCAGCCCCAGCATTTT. It yields the protein CASSPKVGNQPQHF. The rearrangement uses TRBV6-1 and TRBJ1-5; D is undetermined. Looked up from germline, CDR1 is MNHNS and CDR2 is SASEGT. Trimming stripped 6 bases from V and 2 bases from J, with 11 bases between. The CDR3 contains 14 residues.

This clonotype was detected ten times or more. The CDR3 coding sequence is TGCGCCAGCAGCTCCCAGGGACAGGTCTTTGCAGATACGCAGTATTTT. Residues: CASSSQGQVFADTQYF. V usage is TRBV5-1 and J usage is TRBJ2-3, with 8 bases aligning to TRBD1. The V gene end was trimmed by 3 bases and the J gene end by 4 bases; junction bases not matched to a gene: 10. The CDR3 runs to 16 residues. CDR1 SGHRS and CDR2 YFSETQ come from the germline V gene.

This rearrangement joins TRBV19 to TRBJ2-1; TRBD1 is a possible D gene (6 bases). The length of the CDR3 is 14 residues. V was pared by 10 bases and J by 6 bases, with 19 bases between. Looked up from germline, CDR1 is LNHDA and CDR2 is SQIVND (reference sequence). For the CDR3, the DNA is TGTGCCACCTCCCCAGGGGCCCTATTCAATGAGCAGTTCTTC. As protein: CATSPGALFNEQFF.

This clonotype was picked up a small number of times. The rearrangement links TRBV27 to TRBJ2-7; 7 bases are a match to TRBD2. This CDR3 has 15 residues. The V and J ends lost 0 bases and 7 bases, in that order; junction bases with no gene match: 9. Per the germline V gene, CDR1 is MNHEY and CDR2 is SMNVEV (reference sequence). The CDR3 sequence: CASSLSGGSLGEQYF. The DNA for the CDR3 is TGTGCCAGCAGTTTATCGGGCGGGAGCCTGGGTGAGCAGTACTTC.

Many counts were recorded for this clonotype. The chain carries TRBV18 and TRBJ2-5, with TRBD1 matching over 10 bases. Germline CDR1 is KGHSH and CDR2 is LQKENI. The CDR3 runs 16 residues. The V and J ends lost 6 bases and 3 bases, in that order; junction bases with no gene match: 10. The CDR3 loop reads CASSQRGQGRKETQYF. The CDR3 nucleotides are TGTGCCAGCTCTCAACGGGGACAGGGGAGAAAAGAGACCCAGTACTTC.

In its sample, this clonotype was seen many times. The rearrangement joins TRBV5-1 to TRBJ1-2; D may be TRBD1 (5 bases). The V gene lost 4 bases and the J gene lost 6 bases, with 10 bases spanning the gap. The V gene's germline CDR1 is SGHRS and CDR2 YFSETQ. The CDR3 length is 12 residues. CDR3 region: CASSHKGNGYTF. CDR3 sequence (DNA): TGCGCCAGCAGCCACAAGGGGAATGGCTACACCTTC.

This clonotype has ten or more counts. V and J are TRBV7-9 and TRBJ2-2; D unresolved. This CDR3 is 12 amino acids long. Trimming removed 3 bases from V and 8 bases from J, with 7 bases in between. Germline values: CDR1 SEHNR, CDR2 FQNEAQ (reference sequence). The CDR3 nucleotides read TGTGCCAGCAGCTTCAGAGGTGGGGAGCTGTTTTTT. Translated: CASSFRGGELFF.

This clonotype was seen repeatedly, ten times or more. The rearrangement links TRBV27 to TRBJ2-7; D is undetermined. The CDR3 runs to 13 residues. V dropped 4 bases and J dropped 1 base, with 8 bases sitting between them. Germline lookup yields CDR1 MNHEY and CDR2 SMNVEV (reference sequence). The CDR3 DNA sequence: TGTGCCAGCAGTTATGGCACATCCTACGAGCAGTACTTC. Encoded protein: CASSYGTSYEQYF.